Each of the 9 T cell receptor beta chains below was sequenced from the same sample in a study of identifying expanded T cells in peripheral blood. TCRdb's copy holds only in-frame clones and misses some; the assay was immunoSEQ multiplex PCR. The repertoire holds about 110,000 clones, with 88% as singletons. The sequenced sample was blood. These receptors originate from a person aged 18 to 75 in good health.

Only a few counts were recorded for this clone. The V and J genes are TRBV4-1 and TRBJ1-5; D is uncertain. In germline, CDR1 is MGHRA, CDR2 YSYEKL. The CDR3 runs to 13 residues. Trimming removed 4 bases from V and 11 bases from J, with 15 bases in between. The CDR3 nucleotides are TGCGCCAGCAGCCTTGTAGAGGGATCAGCCCAGCATTTT. Translation gives CASSLVEGSAQHF.

V is TRBV19 and J is TRBJ2-3; the match to TRBD2 covers 8 bases. CDR1 is LNHDA, CDR2 SQIVND, per germline (reference sequence). Trimming cost V 2 bases and J 4 bases; bases outside gene matches: 2. The CDR3 sequence is 14 residues long. The CDR3 region is CASSIYGGADTQYF. For the CDR3, the DNA is TGTGCCAGTAGTATATACGGGGGGGCAGATACGCAGTATTTT.

V and J are TRBV7-2 and TRBJ2-7, with D tentatively TRBD1 (5 bases). V was cut by 1 base and J by 3 bases, with 13 bases left in between. Per the germline V gene, CDR1 is SGHTA and CDR2 is FQGNSA. The CDR3 runs 15 residues. CDR3 residues: CASSLGSGWGYEQYF. In DNA form, the CDR3 reads TGTGCCAGCAGCTTAGGCTCAGGGTGGGGCTACGAGCAGTACTTC.

The V and J genes are TRBV5-6 and TRBJ1-1; the D is unclear. Trimming pared 0 bases from V and 7 bases from J, leaving 7 bases between. CDR3 size: 12 residues. Germline CDR1 SGHDT, CDR2 YYEEEE. Here the CDR3 reads CASSLGVFEAFF. The CDR3 nucleotides are TGTGCCAGCAGCTTGGGTGTGTTTGAAGCTTTCTTT.

The chain is built from TRBV19 and TRBJ2-3; the match to TRBD2 covers 9 bases. J gave up 6 bases and V 10 bases, and 11 bases lay outside the gene matches. The CDR3 runs to 14 residues. Per germline, CDR1 LNHDA and CDR2 SQIVND (reference sequence). The CDR3 reads CATSLGGRADTQYF. In nucleotides, the CDR3 is TGTGCCACCTCCCTGGGCGGGAGGGCCGATACGCAGTATTTT.

This clone has a single count. The chain is built from TRBV9 and TRBJ2-2; unclear D gene. The CDR3 totals 15 residues. V shed 7 bases and J shed 2 bases, with 15 bases lying between them. The germline CDR1 and CDR2 sequences are SGDLS and YYNGEE. CDR3 sequence (DNA): TGTGCCAGCGGAAATCACCCGCGAAACACCGGGGAGCTGTTTTTT. Translating gives CASGNHPRNTGELFF.

This clone has only a few counts. The V gene is TRBV5-1, the J gene TRBJ2-3; D may be TRBD2 (5 bases). The CDR3 covers 15 residues. Trimming stripped 4 bases from V and 4 bases from J, with 16 bases between. The germline gives CDR1 SGHRS, CDR2 YFSETQ. DNA of the CDR3: TGCGCCAGCAGCCAGGCCCCAACCGGGGCAGATACGCAGTATTTT. It yields the protein CASSQAPTGADTQYF.

DNA of the CDR3: TGTGCCAGCAAGGGCGCTAATGAAAAACTGTTTTTT. It encodes CASKGANEKLFF. This rearrangement joins TRBV2 to TRBJ1-4; D gene unclear. Germline V gives CDR1 SNHLY, CDR2 FYNNEI. The V gene lost 7 bases and the J gene lost 3 bases, with 6 bases spanning the gap. This CDR3 contains 12 residues.

The rearrangement links TRBV19 to TRBJ2-1, with TRBD2 matching over 8 bases. Germline V gives CDR1 LNHDA, CDR2 SQIVND (reference sequence). The trim removed 6 bases at V and 4 bases at J, leaving 23 bases unmatched. The CDR3 has 20 residues. This CDR3 reads CASSTRRIGLAIMTYNEQFF. DNA of the CDR3: TGTGCCAGTAGCACACGACGAATTGGACTAGCTATAATGACTTACAATGAGCAGTTCTTC.